This T cell receptor beta chain emerged from a study of blood T cell repertoires in COVID-19. Across the whole study: Acute and convalescent COVID-19 specimens originated in the United States, Italy and Spain.

Profiled with immunoSEQ multiplex PCR; TCRdb holds only in-frame clones, not every one. The sample lists roughly 59,000 clones; approximately 83% were seen once. There are 14 residues in the CDR3. CDR1 is SGHRS, CDR2 YFSETQ, per germline. Trimming removed 4 bases at V and 9 bases at J, with 14 bases between. The chain links TRBV5-1 to TRBJ1-6; TRBD1 is a possible D gene (5 bases). The source is a woman older than 75 with acute or convalescent COVID-19. Sequencing was done on a sample of peripheral blood. CDR3 DNA sequence: TGCGCCAGCAGCCCCGGGAGGGGCAGTTCACCCCTCCACTTT. Translation gives CASSPGRGSSPLHF.